A single sample is the source of the 15 T cell receptor beta chains below, sequenced in a study of cytotoxic CD8 clonotypes in ibrutinib-treated CLL. Sequencing was performed with immunoSEQ multiplex PCR; in TCRdb, only in-frame clones are kept and a portion is missing. The sample includes around 300,000 clones, roughly 79% of them seen just once. The sequenced sample was PBMCs, obtained before ibrutinib treatment. Source of these receptors: a human donor with chronic lymphocytic leukemia.

Here the CDR3 DNA reads TGTGCCATCAGTGACCCAGGGAACACCGGGGAGCTGTTTTTT. It is translated as CAISDPGNTGELFF. This chain links TRBV10-3 with TRBJ2-2; D remains ambiguous. V gave up 3 bases and J gave up 1 base, with 6 bases separating them. The CDR3 totals 14 residues. CDR1 and CDR2 from the germline V gene are ENHRY and SYGVKD.

V gene TRBV20-1 combines with J gene TRBJ2-5; 7 bases fit TRBD2. The germline CDR1 and CDR2 sequences are DFQATT and SNEGSKA (reference sequence). The CDR3 runs 11 residues. V lost 8 bases, J lost 9 bases, and 9 bases stayed unmatched. CDR3 nucleotide sequence: TGCAGTCCCCCTCCTGGGAGGGCCCAGTACTTC. Protein sequence: CSPPPGRAQYF.

This sequence joins TRBV5-1 and TRBJ2-7; 10 bases are a match to TRBD2. The ends lost 4 bases at V and 2 bases at J; junction bases unmatched: 3. Germline V gene lookup returns CDR1 SGHRS and CDR2 YFSETQ. The CDR3 loop spans 14 amino acids. CDR3: CASSPAGGPYEQYF. The CDR3 DNA reads TGCGCCAGCAGCCCAGCGGGAGGGCCCTACGAGCAGTACTTC.

V and J are TRBV5-1 and TRBJ1-3; D possibly corresponds to TRBD1 (5 bases). Germline CDR1 reads SGHRS; CDR2 reads YFSETQ. Trimming shortened V by 0 bases and J by 0 bases, and 13 bases separated the two germline ends. The CDR3 runs 17 residues. CDR3 region: CASSLDGTTHSGNTIYF. CDR3 DNA sequence: TGCGCCAGCAGCTTGGATGGGACGACTCACTCTGGAAACACCATATATTTT.

The chain couples TRBV28 to TRBJ2-7; D is perhaps TRBD1 (6 bases). V was pared by 4 bases and J by 4 bases, with 20 bases between. The germline V gene has CDR1 MDHEN and CDR2 SYDVKM. The CDR3 is 16 amino acids. In nucleotides, the CDR3 is TGTGCCAGCAGTTCCCCAACAGGGATCCACATTTACGAGCAGTACTTC. This translates into CASSSPTGIHIYEQYF. The whole variable domain, filled in from reference TRBV28 and TRBJ2-7, reads DVKVTQSSRYLVKRTGEKVFLECVQDMDHENMFWYRQDPGLGLRLIYFSYDVKMKEKGDIPEGYSVSREKKERFSLILESASTNQTSMYLCASSSPTGIHIYEQYFGPGTRLTVT.

In this sample, this clone turned up a few times. The gene calls are TRBV28 and TRBJ2-1; D possibly corresponds to TRBD2 (5 bases). This CDR3 spans 10 amino acids. Germline lookup yields CDR1 MDHEN and CDR2 SYDVKM. The CDR3 nucleotides read TGTGCGGCTAGCTTCCATGAGCAGTTCTTC. Translated, it gives CAASFHEQFF.

As DNA, the CDR3 is TGTGCCAGCAGTTATAGGTCGCGCTCCTACGAGCAGTACTTC. Its protein is CASSYRSRSYEQYF. The chain recombines TRBV6-5 with TRBJ2-7; no clear D. The CDR3 length is 14 residues. V gave up 3 bases and J gave up 0 bases, with 9 bases separating them. Germline CDR1 is MNHEY and CDR2 is SVGAGI.

This rearrangement joins TRBV27 to TRBJ2-3, with D possibly matching TRBD2 (5 bases). The germline V and J ends were trimmed by 4 bases and 2 bases, with 10 bases remaining between them. The CDR3 contains 14 residues. CDR1 MNHEY and CDR2 SMNVEV come from the germline V gene (reference sequence). The CDR3 coding sequence is TGTGCCAGCAGTTCCAGCGGCCACACAGATACGCAGTATTTT. This translates into CASSSSGHTDTQYF.

The rearrangement uses TRBV7-9 and TRBJ2-1; TRBD2 agrees at 7 bases. The trim removed 0 bases at V and 1 base at J, leaving 3 bases unmatched. The CDR3 runs to 16 residues. CDR1 and CDR2 from the germline V gene are SEHNR and FQNEAQ (reference sequence). The CDR3 reads CASSLAGRGSYNEQFF. As DNA, the CDR3 is TGTGCCAGCAGCTTAGCGGGGCGGGGGTCCTACAATGAGCAGTTCTTC.

Comments on this clone: This sequence may be a read error, since a much larger clone differs from it by one base. The V call is TRBV27, the J call TRBJ2-7; D call uncertain. There are 10 residues in the CDR3. The V and J ends lost 8 bases and 2 bases respectively, with 4 bases between them. Germline lookup yields CDR1 MNHEY and CDR2 SMNVEV (reference sequence). The CDR3 region is CASGTYEQYF. CDR3 nucleotides: TGTGCCAGCGGCACCTACGAGCAGTACTTC.

The V and J genes are TRBV10-2 and TRBJ2-1; D is tentatively TRBD1 or TRBD2 (5 bases each). With 5 bases removed from V and 6 bases from J, the gap between germline ends came to 14 bases. The germline V gene has CDR1 WSHSY and CDR2 SAAADI. The CDR3 contains 14 residues. Here the CDR3 reads CASSSGTSANEQFF. The CDR3 DNA is TGCGCCAGCAGTTCCGGGACCAGCGCCAATGAGCAGTTCTTC.

This clone was recorded once. The chain links TRBV5-1 to TRBJ2-6; D is ambiguous. From germline, CDR1 is SGHRS and CDR2 YFSETQ. The CDR3 consists of 15 residues. Trimming took off 1 base at V and 0 bases at J, with 5 bases between the two ends. The CDR3 spells CASSLTISGANVLTF. For the CDR3, the DNA is TGCGCCAGCAGCTTGACAATCTCTGGGGCCAACGTCCTGACTTTC.

This chain uses TRBV5-4 with TRBJ1-1, with D possibly TRBD1 on 5 matching bases. The CDR3 is 13 amino acids. Trimming took 9 bases from V and 0 from J, leaving 12 bases between them. Germline lookup yields CDR1 SGHNT and CDR2 YYREEE (reference sequence). The CDR3 coding sequence is TGTGCCACCGCGGGACCCATGAACACTGAAGCTTTCTTT. This gives the protein CATAGPMNTEAFF.

The V gene is TRBV27, the J gene TRBJ2-7, with D possibly being TRBD1 (5 bases). The CDR3 has 13 residues. Trimming shortened V by 6 bases and J by 2 bases, and 11 bases separated the two germline ends. The germline CDR1 and CDR2 sequences are MNHEY and SMNVEV (reference sequence). CDR3 sequence (DNA): TGTGCCAGCAGCCAGGGTGCCCCCTACGAGCAGTACTTC. Translated: CASSQGAPYEQYF.

The gene calls are TRBV4-2 and TRBJ2-7; 11 bases align to TRBD2. Germline assignment: CDR1 LGHNA and CDR2 YNFKEQ. CDR3 length: 17 residues. V lost 2 bases and J lost 4; bases outside the gene matches: 10. The DNA for the CDR3 is TGTGCCAGCAGCCAACGACTAGCGGGACATTTCCAATACGAGCAGTACTTC. It codes for CASSQRLAGHFQYEQYF.